These T cell receptor beta chains were read from a single sample in a study of blood T cell repertoires in COVID-19. Using immunoSEQ multiplex PCR, the repertoire was profiled, and TCRdb retains in-frame clones only, with some absent. The sample contains a few hundred thousand clones, around 87% of which appear only once. The source material was PBMCs or T cells enriched from blood (not recorded which). Receptors were obtained from a man between 40 and 49 years old in a cohort exposed to, infected with or recovered from COVID-19 (not recorded which). CDR3s include the opening cysteine and the closing phenylalanine or tryptophan. D genes are given only for firm matches. Size tells how often a clone was seen (once, few, many) or the class of an expanded clone, and some rows leave it out.

>.|TRBV5-1|.|TRBJ1-1
TGCGCCAGCAGGCCTACAGGGATCGATGAAGCTTTCTTT
CASRPTGIDEAFF
>TRBD1|TRBV19|.|TRBJ2-3
TGTGCCAGTAGTAGGGGACAGGGCGGGGATACGCAGTATTTT
CASSRGQGGDTQYF
>.|TRBV14|.|TRBJ2-7
TGTGCCAGCAGCCCCCAATCGACAGGTTTAGGGTACGAGCAGTACTTC
CASSPQSTGLGYEQYF
>.|TRBV5-1|few|TRBJ2-6
TGCGCCAGCAGCACCGGACAGTACTCTGGGGCCAACGTCCTGACTTTC
CASSTGQYSGANVLTF
>.|TRBV4-1|.|TRBJ2-7
TGCGCCAGCAGCCAAGATCTCGCTCCTGGCCGACACTCCTACGAGCAGTACTTC
CASSQDLAPGRHSYEQYF
>.|TRBV5-1|few|TRBJ1-6
TGCGCCAGCAGCTTGGATCAGGGATGGAACTCACCCCTCCACTTT
CASSLDQGWNSPLHF
>TRBD2|TRBV30|.|TRBJ2-5
TGTGCCTGTGATAGCGGGAGGGAAGAGACCCAGTACTTC
CACDSGREETQYF
>.|TRBV5-1|.|TRBJ2-5
TGCGCCAGCAGCTTAGGGGAAGAGACCCAGTACTTC
CASSLGEETQYF
>.|TRBV10-3|once|TRBJ2-7
TGTGCCATCAGGCCGGACACTAACCCCTACGAGCAGTACTTC
CAIRPDTNPYEQYF
>TRBD2|TRBV11-2|.|TRBJ2-7
TGTGCCAGCAGCTTAGAGCCTAGCGGGAGGGGAGAGCAGTACTTC
CASSLEPSGRGEQYF
>TRBD2|TRBV4-2|.|TRBJ2-1
TGTGCCAGCAGCCAAGGGACTAGCGGACACAATGAGCAGTTCTTC
CASSQGTSGHNEQFF
>.|TRBV5-1|.|TRBJ1-4
TGCGCCAGCAGCTTAGACAGAACTAATGAAAAACTGTTTTTT
CASSLDRTNEKLFF
>.|TRBV7-8|.|TRBJ1-1
TGTGCCAGCAGCTTAGCACATGGCACTGAAGCTTTCTTT
CASSLAHGTEAFF
>.|TRBV5-6|.|TRBJ2-7
TGTGCCAGCAGCTTGACCCCCGGGTCTTCCTACGAGCAGTACTTC
CASSLTPGSSYEQYF
>.|TRBV4-1|.|TRBJ1-4
TGCGCCAGCACCGGGAATGCTAATGAAAAACTGTTTTTT
CASTGNANEKLFF
>TRBD1|TRBV27|.|TRBJ2-2
TGTGCCAGCAGTTTAACCACAGGGGGACAGCTGTTTTTT
CASSLTTGGQLFF
>TRBD2|TRBV25-1|.|TRBJ2-7
TGTGCCAGCAGTGAACTAGCGGGAAATATGTGGGAGCAGTACTTC
CASSELAGNMWEQYF
>.|TRBV9|few|TRBJ2-3
TGTGCCAGCAGCGTAGTAGGGGGCACAGATACGCAGTATTTT
CASSVVGGTDTQYF
>TRBD1|TRBV29-1|.|TRBJ1-1
TGCAGCGTTGAAGATTTCGGACAGGGTTTAACTTTCTTT
CSVEDFGQGLTFF
>TRBD2|TRBV5-1|once|TRBJ2-1
TGCGCCAGCAGCTTGGGAATTCTAAGTAAGCGGGAAGGAAGGCGGCAGTTCTTC
CASSLGILSKREGRRQFF
>TRBD1|TRBV18|few|TRBJ1-5
TGTGCCAGCTCACCAGAACAGGGGGCAAGCAATCAGCCCCAGCATTTT
CASSPEQGASNQPQHF
>.|TRBV3-1/TRBV3-2|.|TRBJ2-5
TGTGCCAGCAGCCATCATGGGGGGAATCAAGAGACCCAGTACTTC
CASSHHGGNQETQYF
>TRBD2|TRBV4-2|.|TRBJ2-2
TGTGCCAGCAGCCGAGGATCGCTAGCGGGATTCTCGAACACCGGGGAGCTGTTTTTT
CASSRGSLAGFSNTGELFF
>TRBD1|TRBV9|.|TRBJ1-1
TGTGCCAGCAGCCCTGGGACAGGGGGCATGGGGCGAACTGAAGCTTTCTTT
CASSPGTGGMGRTEAFF
>TRBD1|TRBV5-1|.|TRBJ2-7
TGCGCCAGCAGCGCACTTACCGGGACAGGGGGCTACGAGCAGTACTTC
CASSALTGTGGYEQYF
>TRBD1|TRBV2|.|TRBJ1-6
TGTGCCAGCAGTGATCCCCGGACAGGGGGTTCACCCCTCCACTTT
CASSDPRTGGSPLHF
>.|TRBV18|.|TRBJ1-1
TGTGCCAGCTCACAAGGGGGGGCGAACACTGAAGCTTTCTTT
CASSQGGANTEAFF
>TRBD2|TRBV25-1|.|TRBJ2-7
TGTGCCAGCAGTGAATATCGGGGCGGGAGGGGTAACGAGCAGTACTTC
CASSEYRGGRGNEQYF
>.|TRBV5-1|.|TRBJ2-1
TGCGCCAGCAGCTTGCAGGGATCTGCCCCAATGCTGTTCTTC
CASSLQGSAPMLFF
>.|TRBV12-1|.|TRBJ2-7
TGTGCCAGCAGCCCCCCGGGTGAACCCCCGTTTGAGCAGTACTTC
CASSPPGEPPFEQYF
>.|TRBV5-6|.|TRBJ1-2
TGTGCCAGCAGCGTGACAGGTGACTATGGCTACACCTTC
CASSVTGDYGYTF
>TRBD1|TRBV29-1|.|TRBJ2-7
TGCAGCGTTGAATCAACAGGGGGGATCTACGAGCAGTACTTC
CSVESTGGIYEQYF
>TRBD1|TRBV18|.|TRBJ2-3
TGTGCCAGCGCCCTACCGACAGGGGCGACAGATACGCAGTATTTT
CASALPTGATDTQYF
>.|TRBV9|.|TRBJ1-2
TGTGCCAGCAGCCCTCGGGGGGATGGCTATGGCTACACCTTC
CASSPRGDGYGYTF
>.|TRBV14|.|TRBJ1-2
TGTGCCAGCAGCCCCCAATTCACAGGATACTATGGCTACACCTTC
CASSPQFTGYYGYTF
>TRBD1|TRBV29-1|.|TRBJ1-3
TGCAGCGCCCGGGACAGGGCTCACACCATATATTTT
CSARDRAHTIYF
>TRBD1|TRBV7-2|.|TRBJ1-2
TGTGCCAGCAGCGCAAACAGGGGGCTCGGTGGCTACACCTTC
CASSANRGLGGYTF
>TRBD2|TRBV11-2|.|TRBJ2-3
TGTGCCAGCAGCCCAGGGACTAGCGTCACAGATACGCAGTATTTT
CASSPGTSVTDTQYF
>TRBD1|TRBV19|.|TRBJ1-3
TGTGCCAGTAAACCGGGACAGTATCTAGGCTCTGGAAACACCATATATTTT
CASKPGQYLGSGNTIYF
>.|TRBV5-6|.|TRBJ2-7
TGTGCCAGCAGCTTCCCAGGGCTTCTTGAGCAGTACTTC
CASSFPGLLEQYF
>TRBD1|TRBV6-2/TRBV6-3|.|TRBJ2-7
TGTGCCAGCAGTTCCCGACAGGGGGCAATCCCTGGGCAGTACTTC
CASSSRQGAIPGQYF
>TRBD2|TRBV6-5|.|TRBJ2-1
TGTGCCAGCAGGCGGACTAGCGGGGACAATGAGCAGTTCTTC
CASRRTSGDNEQFF
>.|TRBV18|.|TRBJ2-5
TGTGCCAGCTCACCACGGGTGTGGGCTTTGATGGAGACCCAGTACTTC
CASSPRVWALMETQYF
>.|TRBV12-3/TRBV12-4|.|TRBJ1-5
TGTGCCAGCAGTGAAAGGGGAATTCAGCCCCAGCATTTT
CASSERGIQPQHF
>TRBD2|TRBV3-1/TRBV3-2|.|TRBJ2-3
TGTGCCAGCAGCCAAGCAGCTAGCGGGGTGGGAGATACGCAGTATTTT
CASSQAASGVGDTQYF
>TRBD1|TRBV2|once|TRBJ1-2
TGTGCCAGCAGTTCGGGACAGGGAAGTTATGGCTACACCTTC
CASSSGQGSYGYTF
>.|TRBV5-1|.|TRBJ1-3
TGCGCCAGCAGTTCTTACTACTCTGGAAACACCATATATTTT
CASSSYYSGNTIYF
>TRBD2|TRBV27|.|TRBJ2-3
TGTGCCAGCAGTCCCCGCGGGGTGGCGGGAGGCCGAGATACGCAGTATTTT
CASSPRGVAGGRDTQYF
>.|TRBV5-1|.|TRBJ2-7
TGCGCCAGCAGCTTGGGACAGCGGGCATTCTACGAGCAGTACTTC
CASSLGQRAFYEQYF
>TRBD1|TRBV28|.|TRBJ1-1
TGTGCCAGCAGGGACAGGAACTTGAACACTGAAGCTTTCTTT
CASRDRNLNTEAFF